This T cell receptor (beta chain) was documented in a study of CD8 T cells in ankylosing spondylitis. Germline CDR1 MNHEY, CDR2 SMNVEV (reference sequence). CDR3 length: 15 residues. V lost 1 base and J lost 6, with 12 bases in between. Quantitative molecular-barcoded 5'-RACE generated the TCR beta libraries. Via MiXCR, TCRdb re-called the 5' RACE reads, giving one row per CDR3 protein. The data contain approximately 140,000 distinct CDR3 sequences, under 45% of them seen just once; the ten biggest clones take up nearly 15%. This chain joins TRBV27 and TRBJ2-2; a possible D gene is TRBD2 (7 bases). The TCR was taken from a male donor with ankylosing spondylitis. The material sequenced was synovial fluid, either unsorted or a sorted T cell fraction (not recorded which). The CDR3 region is CASSLFGGAAGELFF. DNA for the CDR3: TGTGCCAGCAGTTTATTTGGGGGGGCGGCCGGGGAGCTGTTTTTT.